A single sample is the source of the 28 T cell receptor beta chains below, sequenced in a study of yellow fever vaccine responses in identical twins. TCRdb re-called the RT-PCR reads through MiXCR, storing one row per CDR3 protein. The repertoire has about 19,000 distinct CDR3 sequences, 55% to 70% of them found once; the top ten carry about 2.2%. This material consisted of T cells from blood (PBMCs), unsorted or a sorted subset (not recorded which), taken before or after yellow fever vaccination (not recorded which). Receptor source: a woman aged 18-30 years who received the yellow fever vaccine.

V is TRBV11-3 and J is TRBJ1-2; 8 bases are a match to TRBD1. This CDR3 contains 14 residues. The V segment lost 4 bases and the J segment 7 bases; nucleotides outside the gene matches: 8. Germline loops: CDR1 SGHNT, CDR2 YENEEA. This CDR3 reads CASSSNRGALGYTF. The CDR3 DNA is TGTGCCAGCAGCTCCAACAGGGGGGCCCTTGGCTACACCTTC. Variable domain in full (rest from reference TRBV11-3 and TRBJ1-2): EAGVVQSPRYKIIEKKQPVAFWCNPISGHNTLYWYLQNLGQGPELLIRYENEEAVDDSQLPKDRFSAERLKGVDSTLKIQPAELGDSAVYLCASSSNRGALGYTFGSGTRLTVV.

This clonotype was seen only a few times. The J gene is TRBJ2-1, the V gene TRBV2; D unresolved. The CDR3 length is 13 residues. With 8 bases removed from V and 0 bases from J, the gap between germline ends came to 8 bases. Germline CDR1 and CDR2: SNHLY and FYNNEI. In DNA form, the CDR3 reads TGTGCCAGCCGGAACAGCTCCTACAATGAGCAGTTCTTC. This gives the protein CASRNSSYNEQFF.

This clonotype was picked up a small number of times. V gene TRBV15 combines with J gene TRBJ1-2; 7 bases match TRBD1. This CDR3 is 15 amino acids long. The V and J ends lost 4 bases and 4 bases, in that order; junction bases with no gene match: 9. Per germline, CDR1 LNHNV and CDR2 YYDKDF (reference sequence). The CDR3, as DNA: TGTGCCACCAGCATTTCCGGGACAGAGAGCTATGGCTACACCTTC. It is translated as CATSISGTESYGYTF.

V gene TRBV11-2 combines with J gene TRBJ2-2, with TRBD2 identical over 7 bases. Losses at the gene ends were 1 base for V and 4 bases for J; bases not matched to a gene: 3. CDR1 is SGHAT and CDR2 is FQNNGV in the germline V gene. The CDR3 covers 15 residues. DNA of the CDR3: TGTGCCAGCAGCTTAGGGGGACTATCCACCGGGGAGCTGTTTTTT. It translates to CASSLGGLSTGELFF.

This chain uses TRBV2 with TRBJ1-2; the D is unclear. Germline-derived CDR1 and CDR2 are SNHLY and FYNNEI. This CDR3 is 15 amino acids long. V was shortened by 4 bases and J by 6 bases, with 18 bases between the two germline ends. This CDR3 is CASSVASAGVNGYTF. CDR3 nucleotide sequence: TGTGCCAGCAGTGTTGCGTCGGCTGGAGTGAATGGCTACACCTTC.

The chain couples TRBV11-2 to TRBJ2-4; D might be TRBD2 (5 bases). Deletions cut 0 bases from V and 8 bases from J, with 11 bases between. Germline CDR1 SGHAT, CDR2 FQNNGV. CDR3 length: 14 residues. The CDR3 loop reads CASSLEVPRDIQYF. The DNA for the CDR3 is TGTGCCAGCAGCTTAGAAGTCCCGCGGGACATTCAGTACTTC.

CDR3 in DNA: TGTGCCAGCAGCTTAGAGGGAGGGGTCCCCTATAATTCACCCCTCCACTTT. Translation gives CASSLEGGVPYNSPLHF. The rearrangement uses TRBV7-6 and TRBJ1-6; D possibly corresponds to TRBD1 (5 bases). Germline V CDR1 and CDR2: SGHVS, FNYEAQ. This CDR3 region has 17 residues. Trimming removed 1 base from V and 2 bases from J, with 12 bases in between.

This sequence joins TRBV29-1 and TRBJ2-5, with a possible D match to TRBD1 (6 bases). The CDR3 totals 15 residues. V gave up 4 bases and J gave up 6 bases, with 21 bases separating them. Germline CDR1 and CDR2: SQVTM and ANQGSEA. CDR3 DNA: TGCAGCGTTGTTACCGCAGGGGTCGTGCGGAAGACCCAGTACTTC. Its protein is CSVVTAGVVRKTQYF.

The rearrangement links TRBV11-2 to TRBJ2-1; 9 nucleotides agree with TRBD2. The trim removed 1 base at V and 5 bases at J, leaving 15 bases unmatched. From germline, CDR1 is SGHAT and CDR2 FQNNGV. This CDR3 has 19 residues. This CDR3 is CASSLGLLAGPGVDNEQFF. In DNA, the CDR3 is TGTGCCAGCAGCTTAGGTTTACTAGCGGGCCCAGGGGTCGACAATGAGCAGTTCTTC.

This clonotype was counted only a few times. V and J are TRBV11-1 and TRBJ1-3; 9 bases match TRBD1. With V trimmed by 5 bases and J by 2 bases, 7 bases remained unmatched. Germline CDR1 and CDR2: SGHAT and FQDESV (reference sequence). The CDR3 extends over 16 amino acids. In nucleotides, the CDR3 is TGTGCCAGCAGCACCGGACAGGGGATAGCTGGAAACACCATATATTTT. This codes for CASSTGQGIAGNTIYF.

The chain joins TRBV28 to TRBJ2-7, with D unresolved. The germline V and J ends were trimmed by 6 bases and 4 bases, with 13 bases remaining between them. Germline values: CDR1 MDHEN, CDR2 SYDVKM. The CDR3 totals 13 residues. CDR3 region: CASSSFDGYEQYF. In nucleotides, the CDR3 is TGTGCCAGCAGCTCCTTCGACGGATACGAGCAGTACTTC.

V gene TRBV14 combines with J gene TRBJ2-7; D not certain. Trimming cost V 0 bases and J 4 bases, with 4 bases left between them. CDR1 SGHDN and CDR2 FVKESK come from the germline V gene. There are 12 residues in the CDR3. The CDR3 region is CASSQDNYEQYV. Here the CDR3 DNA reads TGTGCCAGCAGCCAAGATAATTACGAGCAGTACGTC.

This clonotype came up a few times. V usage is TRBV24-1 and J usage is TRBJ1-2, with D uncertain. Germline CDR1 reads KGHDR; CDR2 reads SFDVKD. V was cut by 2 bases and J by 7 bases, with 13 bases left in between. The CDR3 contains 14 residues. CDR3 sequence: CATSDSVGSPGYTF. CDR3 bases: TGTGCCACCAGTGATTCGGTAGGGTCTCCTGGCTACACCTTC.

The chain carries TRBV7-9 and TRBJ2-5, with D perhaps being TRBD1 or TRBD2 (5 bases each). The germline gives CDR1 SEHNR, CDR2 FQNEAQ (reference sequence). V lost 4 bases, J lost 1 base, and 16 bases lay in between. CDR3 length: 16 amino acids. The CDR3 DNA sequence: TGTGCCAGCAGCTCAAGCAGGGACGGACTCCAAGAGACCCAGTACTTC. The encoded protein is CASSSSRDGLQETQYF.

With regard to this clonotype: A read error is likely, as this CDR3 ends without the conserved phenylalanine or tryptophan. CDR3 DNA: TGCGCCAGCAGCTTGGAGGCAACCCTGAACACTGAAGCTTTCCTT. This codes for CASSLEATLNTEAFL. V usage is TRBV5-1 and J usage is TRBJ1-1; no clear D. The V gene's germline CDR1 is SGHRS and CDR2 YFSETQ. The CDR3 sequence is 15 residues long. Trimming took off 0 bases at V and 0 bases at J, with 9 bases between the two ends.

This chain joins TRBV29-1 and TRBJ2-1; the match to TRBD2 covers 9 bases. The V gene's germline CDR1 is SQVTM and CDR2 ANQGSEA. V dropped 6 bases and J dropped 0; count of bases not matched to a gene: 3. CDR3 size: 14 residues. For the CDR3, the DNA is TGCAGCGTAAGTAGCGGGAGCTCCTACAATGAGCAGTTCTTC. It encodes CSVSSGSSYNEQFF.

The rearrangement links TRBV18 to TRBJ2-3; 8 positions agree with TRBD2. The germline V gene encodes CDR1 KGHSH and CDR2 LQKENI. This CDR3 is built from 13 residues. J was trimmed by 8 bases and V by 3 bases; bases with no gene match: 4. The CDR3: CASSPAGGATQYF. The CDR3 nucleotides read TGTGCCAGCTCACCGGCCGGGGGGGCTACGCAGTATTTT.

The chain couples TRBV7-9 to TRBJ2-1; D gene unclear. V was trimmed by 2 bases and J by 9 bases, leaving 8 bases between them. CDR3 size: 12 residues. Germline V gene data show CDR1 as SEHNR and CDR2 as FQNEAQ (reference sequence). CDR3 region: CASSLFTSEQFF. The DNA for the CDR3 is TGTGCCAGCAGCTTATTTACTTCTGAGCAGTTCTTC.

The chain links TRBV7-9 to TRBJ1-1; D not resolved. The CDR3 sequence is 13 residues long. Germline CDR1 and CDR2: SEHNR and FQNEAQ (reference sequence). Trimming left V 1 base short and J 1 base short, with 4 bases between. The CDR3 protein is CASSLVENTEAFF. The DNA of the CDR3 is TGTGCCAGCAGCTTAGTGGAGAACACTGAAGCTTTCTTT.

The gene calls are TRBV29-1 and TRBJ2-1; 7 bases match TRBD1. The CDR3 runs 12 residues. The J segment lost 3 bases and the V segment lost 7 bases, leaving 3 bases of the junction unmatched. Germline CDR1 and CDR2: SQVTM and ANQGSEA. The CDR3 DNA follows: TGCAGCGGGACAGGAGTCTACAATGAGCAGTTCTTC. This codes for CSGTGVYNEQFF.

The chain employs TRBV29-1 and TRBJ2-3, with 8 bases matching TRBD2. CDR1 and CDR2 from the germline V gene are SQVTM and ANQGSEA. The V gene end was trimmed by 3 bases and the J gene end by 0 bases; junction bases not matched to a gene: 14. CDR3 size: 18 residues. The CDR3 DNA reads TGCAGCGTTGATCAATTGTTAGCGGGGATACCTAGCACAGATACGCAGTATTTT. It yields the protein CSVDQLLAGIPSTDTQYF.

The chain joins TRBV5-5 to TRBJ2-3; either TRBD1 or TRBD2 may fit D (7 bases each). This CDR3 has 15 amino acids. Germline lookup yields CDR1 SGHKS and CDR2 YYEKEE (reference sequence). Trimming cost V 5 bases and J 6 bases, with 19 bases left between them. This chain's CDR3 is CASSWKPAGQDTQYF. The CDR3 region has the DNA TGTGCCAGCAGTTGGAAACCAGCGGGACAGGATACGCAGTATTTT.

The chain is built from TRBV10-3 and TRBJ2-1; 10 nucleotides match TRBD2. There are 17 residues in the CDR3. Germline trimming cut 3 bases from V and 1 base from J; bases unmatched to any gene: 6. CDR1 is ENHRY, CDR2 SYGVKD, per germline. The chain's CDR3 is CAISDGQTSGSYNEQFF. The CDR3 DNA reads TGTGCCATCAGTGATGGGCAGACTAGCGGGTCCTACAATGAGCAGTTCTTC.

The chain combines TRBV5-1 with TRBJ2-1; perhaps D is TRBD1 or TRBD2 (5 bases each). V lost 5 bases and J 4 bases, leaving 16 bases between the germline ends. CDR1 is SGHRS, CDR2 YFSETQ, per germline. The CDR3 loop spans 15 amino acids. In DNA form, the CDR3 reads TGCGCCAGCAGGACAACGGGGCCTACTTACAATGAGCAGTTCTTC. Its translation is CASRTTGPTYNEQFF.

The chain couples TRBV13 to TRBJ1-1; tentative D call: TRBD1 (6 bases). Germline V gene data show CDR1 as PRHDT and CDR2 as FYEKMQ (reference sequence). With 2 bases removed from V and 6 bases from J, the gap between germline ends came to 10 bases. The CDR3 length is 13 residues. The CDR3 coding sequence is TGTGCCAGCAGCTTATTTCAGGGGCCTGAAGCTTTCTTT. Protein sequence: CASSLFQGPEAFF.

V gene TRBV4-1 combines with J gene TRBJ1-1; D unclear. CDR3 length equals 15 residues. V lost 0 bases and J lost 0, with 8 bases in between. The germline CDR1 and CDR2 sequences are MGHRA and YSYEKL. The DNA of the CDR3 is TGCGCCAGCAGCCAAGACCCTGGCCTGAACACTGAAGCTTTCTTT. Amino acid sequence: CASSQDPGLNTEAFF.

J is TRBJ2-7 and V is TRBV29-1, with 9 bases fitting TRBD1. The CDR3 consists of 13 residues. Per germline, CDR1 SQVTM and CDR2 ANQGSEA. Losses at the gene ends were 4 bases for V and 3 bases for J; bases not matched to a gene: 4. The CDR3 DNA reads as TGCAGCGTTGCGGGACAGGGAATCTACGAGCAGTACTTC. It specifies CSVAGQGIYEQYF.

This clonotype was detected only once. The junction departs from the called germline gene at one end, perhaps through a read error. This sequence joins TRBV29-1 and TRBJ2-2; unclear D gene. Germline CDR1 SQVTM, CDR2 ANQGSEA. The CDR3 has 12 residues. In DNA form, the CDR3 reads TGCAGCCTTGACTCGGGCACCGGGGAGCTGTTTTTT. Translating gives CSLDSGTGELFF.